In its sample, the clone carrying this T cell receptor (beta chain) was seen once. Original methodology: Nucleated cell number was recorded as an estimate derived from reference gene primer amplification. The assay was immunoSEQ multiplex PCR, and TCRdb's table has in-frame clones only and misses some. V, J and clone size are taken as reported in that table, and D and trimming were inferred from the DNA itself. The data show about 270,000 clones, around 84% seen once. This sample stems from a study of blood T cell repertoires in COVID-19. Study overall: Sites in the United States, Italy and Spain provided acute and convalescent COVID-19 samples.

Adults between about 18 and 95 years of age took part from 20 to 25 US areas. Each participant's cohort was designated according to participant-reported clinical history. The V gene lost 5 bases and the J gene lost 4 bases, with 12 bases spanning the gap. The CDR3 is 14 residues long. Germline values: CDR1 MNHEY, CDR2 SVGAGI. The TCR originated in a man aged 18 to 30 who had recovered from COVID-19. The chain recombines TRBV6-5 with TRBJ1-3, with D unclear. The sample was PBMCs or T cells enriched from blood (not recorded which). In DNA, the CDR3 is TGTGCCAGCAGTAGACCGGAGGACGGAAACACCATATATTTT. It encodes CASSRPEDGNTIYF.